This section outlines one T cell receptor beta chain sequence together with its context. Its antigen is not identified. Sequencing was performed with immunoSEQ multiplex PCR; in TCRdb, only in-frame clones are kept and a portion is missing. Among about 120,000 clones listed, about 77% were seen once. Germline lookup yields CDR1 SEHNR and CDR2 FQNEAQ (reference sequence). CDR3 length: 15 amino acids. V lost 5 bases to trimming and J lost 3 bases, with 14 bases between them. The entry originates in a study of radiotherapy plus CTLA-4 blockade in lung cancer. Looking at the study overall: Disease control was present in around a third of patients, and objective responses in 15% to 20%. Regarding the study as a whole: After treatment with radiotherapy plus ipilimumab, TCR clones that came from the tumor expanded in blood.

The chain is built from TRBV7-9 and TRBJ1-3; D may be TRBD1 (6 bases). The receptor comes from a human donor with non-small cell lung cancer who had a partial response to radiotherapy plus ipilimumab. The source was peripheral blood, collected from a patient treated with radiotherapy plus ipilimumab. The CDR3 DNA is TGTGCCAGCAGCAGAACACAGGGACATGGAAACACCATATATTTT. Its protein product is CASSRTQGHGNTIYF. Looking up the rest from reference TRBV7-9 and TRBJ1-3 gives the full variable domain: DTGVSQNPRHKITKRGQNVTFRCDPISEHNRLYWYRQTLGQGPEFLTYFQNEAQLEKSRLLSDRFSAERPKGSFSTLEIQRTEQGDSAMYLCASSRTQGHGNTIYFGEGSWLTVV.